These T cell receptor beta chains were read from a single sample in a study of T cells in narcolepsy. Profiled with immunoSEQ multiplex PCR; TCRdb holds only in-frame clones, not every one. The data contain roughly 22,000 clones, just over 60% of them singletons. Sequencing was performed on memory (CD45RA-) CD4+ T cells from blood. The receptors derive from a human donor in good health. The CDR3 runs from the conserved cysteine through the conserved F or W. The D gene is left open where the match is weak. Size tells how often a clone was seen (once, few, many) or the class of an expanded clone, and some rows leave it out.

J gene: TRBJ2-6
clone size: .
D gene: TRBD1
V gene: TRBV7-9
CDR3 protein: CASSAGTAGANVLTF
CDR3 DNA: TGTGCCAGCAGCGCCGGGACAGCTGGGGCCAACGTCCTGACTTTC

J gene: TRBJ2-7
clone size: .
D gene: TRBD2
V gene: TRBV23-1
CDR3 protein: CASSQSGGRIYEQYF
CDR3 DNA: TGCGCCAGCAGTCAATCGGGGGGGAGAATATACGAGCAGTACTTC

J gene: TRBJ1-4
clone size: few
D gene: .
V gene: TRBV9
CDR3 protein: CASSVGQEREKLFF
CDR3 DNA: TGTGCCAGCAGCGTAGGACAGGAGAGAGAAAAACTGTTTTTT

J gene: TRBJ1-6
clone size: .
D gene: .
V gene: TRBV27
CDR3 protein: CASSSRGYGNSPLHF
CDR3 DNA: TGTGCCAGCAGTTCCAGGGGATACGGCAATTCACCCCTCCACTTT

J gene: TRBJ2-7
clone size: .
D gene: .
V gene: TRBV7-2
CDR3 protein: CASSSQPAYEQYF
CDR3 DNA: TGTGCCAGCAGCTCCCAACCCGCCTACGAGCAGTACTTC

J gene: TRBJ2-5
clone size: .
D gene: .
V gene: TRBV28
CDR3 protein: CASEGEETQYF
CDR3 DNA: TGTGCCAGCGAGGGTGAAGAGACCCAGTACTTC

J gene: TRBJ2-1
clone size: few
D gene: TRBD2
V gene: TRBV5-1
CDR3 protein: CASSPRTSGSNEQFF
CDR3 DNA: TGCGCCAGCAGCCCGCGGACTAGCGGGAGTAATGAGCAGTTCTTC

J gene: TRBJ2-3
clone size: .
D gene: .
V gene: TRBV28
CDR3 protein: CASRSLGSTDTQYF
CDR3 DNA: TGTGCCAGCAGGTCTCTAGGGAGCACAGATACGCAGTATTTT

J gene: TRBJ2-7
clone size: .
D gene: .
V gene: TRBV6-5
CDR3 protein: CASSYSRGLAYEQYF
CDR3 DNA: TGTGCCAGCAGTTACTCGAGAGGGCTAGCCTACGAGCAGTACTTC

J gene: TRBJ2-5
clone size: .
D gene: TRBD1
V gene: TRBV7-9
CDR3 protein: CASRNRGPQETQYF
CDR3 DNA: TGTGCCAGCCGGAATAGGGGGCCGCAAGAGACCCAGTACTTC

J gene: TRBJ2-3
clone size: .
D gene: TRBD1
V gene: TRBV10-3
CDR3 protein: CAISEQGASNTQYF
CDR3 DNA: TGTGCCATCAGTGAACAGGGGGCAAGCAATACGCAGTATTTT

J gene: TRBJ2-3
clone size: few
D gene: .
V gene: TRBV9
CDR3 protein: CASRGRGTDTQYF
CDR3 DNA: TGTGCCAGCAGGGGCAGGGGCACAGATACGCAGTATTTT

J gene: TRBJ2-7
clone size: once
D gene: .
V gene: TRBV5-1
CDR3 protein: CASSFDLSGEQYF
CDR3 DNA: TGCGCCAGCAGCTTTGACCTCTCGGGGGAGCAGTACTTC

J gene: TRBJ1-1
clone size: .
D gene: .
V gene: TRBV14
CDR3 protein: CASSQEGERSGFF
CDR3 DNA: TGTGCCAGCAGCCAAGAGGGGGAGAGGTCCGGTTTCTTT

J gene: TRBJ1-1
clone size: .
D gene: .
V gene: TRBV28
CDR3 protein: CASSFRSIRVWAFF
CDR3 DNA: TGTGCCAGCAGTTTCCGCTCGATCAGGGTATGGGCTTTCTTT

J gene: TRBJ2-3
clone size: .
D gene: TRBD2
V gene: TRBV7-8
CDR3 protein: CASSPKMGLAGGDTQYF
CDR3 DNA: TGTGCCAGCAGCCCCAAGATGGGACTAGCGGGGGGAGATACGCAGTATTTT

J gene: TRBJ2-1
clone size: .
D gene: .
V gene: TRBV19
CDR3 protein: CASTDDPADNEQFF
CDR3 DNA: TGTGCCAGTACGGATGACCCAGCGGACAATGAGCAGTTCTTC

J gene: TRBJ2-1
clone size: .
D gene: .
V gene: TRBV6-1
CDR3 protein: CASSEKVSSYNEQFF
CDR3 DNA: TGTGCCAGCAGTGAAAAGGTGAGCTCCTACAATGAGCAGTTCTTC

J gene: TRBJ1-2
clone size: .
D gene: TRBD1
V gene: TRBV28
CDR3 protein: CASSLGGQVTRGYTF
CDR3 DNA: TGTGCCAGCAGTTTAGGGGGACAGGTAACGAGGGGCTACACCTTC

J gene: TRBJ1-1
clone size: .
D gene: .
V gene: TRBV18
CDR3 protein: CASSPSRGTEAFF
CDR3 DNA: TGTGCCAGCTCACCCTCGAGGGGTACTGAAGCTTTCTTT

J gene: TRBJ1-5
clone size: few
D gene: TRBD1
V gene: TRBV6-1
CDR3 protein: CASSAGTVGQPQHF
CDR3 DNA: TGTGCCAGCAGTGCAGGGACAGTCGGTCAGCCCCAGCATTTT

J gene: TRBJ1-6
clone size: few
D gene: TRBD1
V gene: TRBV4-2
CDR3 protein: CASSQDPGTANSPLHF
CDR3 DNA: TGTGCCAGCAGCCAAGATCCCGGGACAGCAAATTCACCCCTCCACTTT